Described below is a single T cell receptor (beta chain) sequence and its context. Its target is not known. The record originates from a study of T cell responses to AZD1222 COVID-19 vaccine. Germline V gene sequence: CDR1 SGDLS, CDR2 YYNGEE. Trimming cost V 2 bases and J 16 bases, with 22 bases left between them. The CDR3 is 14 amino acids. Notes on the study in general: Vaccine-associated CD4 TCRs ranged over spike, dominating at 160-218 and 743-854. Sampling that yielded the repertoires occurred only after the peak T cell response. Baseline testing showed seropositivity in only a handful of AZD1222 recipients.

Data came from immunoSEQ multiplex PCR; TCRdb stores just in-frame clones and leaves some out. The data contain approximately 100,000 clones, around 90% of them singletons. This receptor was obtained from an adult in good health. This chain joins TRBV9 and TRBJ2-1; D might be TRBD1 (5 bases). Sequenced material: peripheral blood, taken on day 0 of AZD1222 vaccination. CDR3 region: CASSVPSSERGQFF. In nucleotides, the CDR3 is TGTGCCAGCAGCGTCCCATCGTCCGAAAGGGGTCAATTCTTC.